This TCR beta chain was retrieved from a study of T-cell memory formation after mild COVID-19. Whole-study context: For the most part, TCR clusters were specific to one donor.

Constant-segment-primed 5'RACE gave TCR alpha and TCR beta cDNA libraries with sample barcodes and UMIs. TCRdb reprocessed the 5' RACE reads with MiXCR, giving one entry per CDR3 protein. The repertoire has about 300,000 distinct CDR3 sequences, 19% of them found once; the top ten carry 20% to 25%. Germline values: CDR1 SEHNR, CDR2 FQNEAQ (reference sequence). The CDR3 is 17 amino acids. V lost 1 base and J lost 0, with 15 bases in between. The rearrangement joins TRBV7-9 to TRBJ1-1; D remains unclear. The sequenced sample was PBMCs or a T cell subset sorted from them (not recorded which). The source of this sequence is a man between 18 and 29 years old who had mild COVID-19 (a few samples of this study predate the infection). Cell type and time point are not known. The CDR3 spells CASSLEAGLSLNTEAFF. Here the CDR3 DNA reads TGTGCCAGCAGCTTAGAAGCCGGGCTTTCCCTGAACACTGAAGCTTTCTTT.